Shown below are 7 T cell receptor beta chains from a single sample sequenced in a study of cytomegalovirus exposure and HLA in healthy donors. The PCR used 60 Vbeta and 13 Jbeta primers. Sequenced by immunoSEQ multiplex PCR; TCRdb stores in-frame clones only, minus some. The sample lists about 200,000 clones; almost 80% were seen once. The sequencing sample was made of PBMCs. The receptors originated from a man aged 18 to 29 in good health and CMV-seronegative.

The chain recombines TRBV5-1 with TRBJ2-1; D may be TRBD2 (5 bases). CDR3 length: 14 residues. Germline-derived CDR1 and CDR2 are SGHRS and YFSETQ. Trimming stripped 5 bases from V and 8 bases from J, with 17 bases between. Here the CDR3 reads CASSPAGVWDEQFF. CDR3 nucleotides: TGCGCCAGCAGTCCCGCCGGGGTTTGGGATGAGCAGTTCTTC.

This sequence joins TRBV11-2 and TRBJ1-1; D gene uncertain. The germline V gene encodes CDR1 SGHAT and CDR2 FQNNGV. With 1 base removed from V and 6 bases from J, the gap between germline ends came to 12 bases. This CDR3 contains 14 residues. DNA for the CDR3: TGTGCCAGCAGCTTAGCCGAGGTTGTACCTGAAGCTTTCTTT. Protein product: CASSLAEVVPEAFF.

V is TRBV14 and J is TRBJ1-1, with no clear D. Germline CDR1 is SGHDN and CDR2 is FVKESK. This CDR3 comprises 13 residues. V was clipped by 4 bases and J by 1 base, with 7 bases between them. CDR3 nucleotides: TGTGCCAGCAGCCCATACAAGAACACTGAAGCTTTCTTT. Translating it yields CASSPYKNTEAFF.

The chain is built from TRBV9 and TRBJ2-3; a possible D gene is TRBD1 (6 bases). The CDR3 has 14 amino acids. With 0 bases removed from V and 6 bases from J, the gap between germline ends came to 11 bases. In germline, CDR1 is SGDLS, CDR2 YYNGEE. The CDR3 sequence is CASSVVDRRDTQYF. CDR3 sequence (DNA): TGTGCCAGCAGCGTAGTCGACAGGAGGGATACGCAGTATTTT.

This chain connects TRBV5-1 to TRBJ2-4, with TRBD1 matching 9 bases. The length of the CDR3 is 15 residues. V shed 4 bases, J shed 8 bases, and the junction held 10 bases outside the gene matches. Germline assignment: CDR1 SGHRS and CDR2 YFSETQ. CDR3 sequence reads: CASSRDRESGYIQYF. In nucleotides, the CDR3 is TGCGCCAGCAGCCGGGACAGGGAGAGTGGTTACATTCAGTACTTC.

The chain joins TRBV28 to TRBJ2-5, with 7 nucleotides matching TRBD1. V was clipped by 7 bases and J by 4 bases; unmatched bases: 15. The germline V gene has CDR1 MDHEN and CDR2 SYDVKM. CDR3 length: 16 residues. In DNA, the CDR3 is TGTGCCAGCACTTCACCGACAGGGAGTAATGTAGAGACCCAGTACTTC. This sequence encodes CASTSPTGSNVETQYF.

Concerning this clone itself: Relative to the germline gene, one junction end is altered; a read error may explain this. The CDR3 region is CSSSEEPSGVFGDTQYF. CDR3 nucleotides: TGTTCCAGCAGTGAAGAACCCTCGGGAGTGTTTGGAGATACGCAGTATTTT. The chain carries TRBV6-4 and TRBJ2-3, with TRBD2 as a possible D gene (6 bases). The CDR3 is 17 residues long. CDR1 is MRHNA and CDR2 is SNTAGT in the germline V gene.